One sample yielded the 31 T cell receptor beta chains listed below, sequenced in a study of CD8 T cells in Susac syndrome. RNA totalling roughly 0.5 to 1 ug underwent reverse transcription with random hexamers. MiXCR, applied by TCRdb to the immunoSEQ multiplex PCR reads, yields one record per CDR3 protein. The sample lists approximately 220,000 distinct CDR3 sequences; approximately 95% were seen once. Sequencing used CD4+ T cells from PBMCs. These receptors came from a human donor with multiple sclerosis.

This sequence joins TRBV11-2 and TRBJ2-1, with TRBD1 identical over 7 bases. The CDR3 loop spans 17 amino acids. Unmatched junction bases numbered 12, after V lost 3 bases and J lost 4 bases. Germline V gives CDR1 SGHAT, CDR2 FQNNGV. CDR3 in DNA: TGTGCCAGCAGCTTCCGAATAATGGGGACAGCGTACAATGAGCAGTTCTTC. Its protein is CASSFRIMGTAYNEQFF.

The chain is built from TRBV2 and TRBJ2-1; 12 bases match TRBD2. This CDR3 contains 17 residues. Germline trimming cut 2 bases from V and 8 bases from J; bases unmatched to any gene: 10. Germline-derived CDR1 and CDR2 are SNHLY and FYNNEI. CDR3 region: CASSELLGLAGSYEQFF. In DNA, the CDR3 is TGTGCCAGCAGTGAACTGCTTGGACTAGCGGGGTCCTATGAGCAGTTCTTC.

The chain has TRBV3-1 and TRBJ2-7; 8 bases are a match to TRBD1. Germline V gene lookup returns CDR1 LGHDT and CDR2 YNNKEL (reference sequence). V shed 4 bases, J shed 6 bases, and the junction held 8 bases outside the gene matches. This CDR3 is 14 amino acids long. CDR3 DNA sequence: TGTGCCAGCAGCCTGGCCGACAGGGGAGGCGAGCAGTACTTC. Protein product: CASSLADRGGEQYF.

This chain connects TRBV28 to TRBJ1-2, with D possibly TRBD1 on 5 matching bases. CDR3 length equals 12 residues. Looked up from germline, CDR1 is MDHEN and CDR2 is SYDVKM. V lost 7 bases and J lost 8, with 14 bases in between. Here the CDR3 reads CASMTGGRGYTF. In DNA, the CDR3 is TGTGCCAGCATGACCGGGGGACGAGGCTACACCTTC.

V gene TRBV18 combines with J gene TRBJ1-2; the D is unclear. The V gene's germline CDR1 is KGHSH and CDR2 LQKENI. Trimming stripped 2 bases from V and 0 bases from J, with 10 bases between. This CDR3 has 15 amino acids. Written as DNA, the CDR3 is TGTGCCAGCTCACCAGAGCCGGATACTAACTATGGCTACACCTTC. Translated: CASSPEPDTNYGYTF.

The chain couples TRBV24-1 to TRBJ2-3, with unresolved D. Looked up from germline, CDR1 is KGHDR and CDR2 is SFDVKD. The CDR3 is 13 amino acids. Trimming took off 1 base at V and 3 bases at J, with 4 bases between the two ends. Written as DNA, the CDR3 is TGTGCCACCAGTGATTTATTAACAGATACGCAGTATTTT. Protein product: CATSDLLTDTQYF.

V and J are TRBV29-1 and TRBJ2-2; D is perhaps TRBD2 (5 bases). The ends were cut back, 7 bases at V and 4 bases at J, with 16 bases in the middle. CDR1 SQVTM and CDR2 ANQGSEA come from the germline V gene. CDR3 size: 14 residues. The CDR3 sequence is CSASPAISTGELFF. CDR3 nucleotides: TGCAGCGCTAGCCCGGCCATAAGCACCGGGGAGCTGTTTTTT.

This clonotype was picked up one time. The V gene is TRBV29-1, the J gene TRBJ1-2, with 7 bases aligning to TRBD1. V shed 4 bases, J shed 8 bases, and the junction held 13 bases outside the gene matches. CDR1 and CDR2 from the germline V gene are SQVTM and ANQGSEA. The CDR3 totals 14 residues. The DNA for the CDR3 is TGCAGCGTTGGGAGGGGGCCGGAAGAGATCGGCTACACCTTC. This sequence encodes CSVGRGPEEIGYTF.

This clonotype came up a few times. The CDR3 DNA is TGCAGTGCTAGTCCGGGTTCCAGCACAGATACGCAGTATTTT. Encoded protein: CSASPGSSTDTQYF. This rearrangement joins TRBV20-1 to TRBJ2-3; D is unresolved. Germline V CDR1 and CDR2: DFQATT, SNEGSKA (reference sequence). The CDR3 is 14 residues long. Deletions cut 3 bases from V and 0 bases from J, with 10 bases between.

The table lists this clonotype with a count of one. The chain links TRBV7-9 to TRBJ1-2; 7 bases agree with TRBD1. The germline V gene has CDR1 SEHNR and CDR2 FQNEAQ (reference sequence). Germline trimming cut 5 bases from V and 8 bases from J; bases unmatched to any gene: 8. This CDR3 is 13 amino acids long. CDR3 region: CASSGTGVWGYTF. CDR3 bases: TGTGCCAGCAGCGGCACAGGGGTGTGGGGCTACACCTTC.

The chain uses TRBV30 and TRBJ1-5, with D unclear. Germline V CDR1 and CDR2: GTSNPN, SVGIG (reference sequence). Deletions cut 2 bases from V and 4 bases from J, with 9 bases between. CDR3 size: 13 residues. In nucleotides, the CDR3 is TGTGCCTGGAGTCTCGACGGAAATCAGCCCCAGCATTTT. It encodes CAWSLDGNQPQHF.

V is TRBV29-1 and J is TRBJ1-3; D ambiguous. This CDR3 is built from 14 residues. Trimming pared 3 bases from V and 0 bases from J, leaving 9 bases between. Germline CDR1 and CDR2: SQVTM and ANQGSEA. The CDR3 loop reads CSVEARGSGNTIYF. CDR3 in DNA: TGCAGCGTTGAGGCCCGGGGCTCTGGAAACACCATATATTTT.

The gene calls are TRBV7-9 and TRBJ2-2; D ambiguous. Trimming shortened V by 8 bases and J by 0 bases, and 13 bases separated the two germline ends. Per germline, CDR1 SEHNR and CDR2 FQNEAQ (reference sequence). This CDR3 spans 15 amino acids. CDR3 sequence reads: CASRLAPPNTGELFF. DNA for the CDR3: TGTGCCAGCCGGCTCGCTCCCCCGAACACCGGGGAGCTGTTTTTT.

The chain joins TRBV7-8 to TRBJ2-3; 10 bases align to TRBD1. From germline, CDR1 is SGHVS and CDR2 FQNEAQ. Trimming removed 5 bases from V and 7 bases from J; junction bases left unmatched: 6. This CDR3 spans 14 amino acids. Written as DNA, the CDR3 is TGTGCCAGCAGCACTAGACAGGGGGCTAATACGCAGTATTTT. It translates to CASSTRQGANTQYF.

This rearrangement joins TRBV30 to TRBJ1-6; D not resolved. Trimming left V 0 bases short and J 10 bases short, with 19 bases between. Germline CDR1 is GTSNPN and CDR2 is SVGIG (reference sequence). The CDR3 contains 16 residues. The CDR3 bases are TGTGCCTGGAGTGTAAGAACCGAGATATACGGATCACCCCTCCACTTT. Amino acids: CAWSVRTEIYGSPLHF.

CDR3 protein: CASTTGPAGTQYF. In DNA form, the CDR3 reads TGTGCCAGCACCACCGGCCCAGCGGGGACCCAGTACTTC. The chain uses TRBV6-5 and TRBJ2-5, with D possibly matching TRBD2 (6 bases). CDR3 length equals 13 residues. Between the trimmed V and J ends, which lost 7 bases and 7 bases, there was a span of 16 bases. The germline CDR1 and CDR2 sequences are MNHEY and SVGAGI.

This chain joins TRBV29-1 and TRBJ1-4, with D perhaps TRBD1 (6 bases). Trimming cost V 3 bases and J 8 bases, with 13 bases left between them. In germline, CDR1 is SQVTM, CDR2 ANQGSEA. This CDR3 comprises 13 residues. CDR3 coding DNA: TGCAGCGTTGATGTGGACAGTAGCGAAAAACTGTTTTTT. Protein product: CSVDVDSSEKLFF.

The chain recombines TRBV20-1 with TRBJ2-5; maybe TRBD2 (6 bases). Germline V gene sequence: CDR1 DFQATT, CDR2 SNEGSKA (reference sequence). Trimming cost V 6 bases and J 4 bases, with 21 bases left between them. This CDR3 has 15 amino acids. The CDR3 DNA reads TGCAGTGCCGACCCCATTGGGACTCCCTTAGAGACCCAGTACTTC. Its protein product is CSADPIGTPLETQYF.

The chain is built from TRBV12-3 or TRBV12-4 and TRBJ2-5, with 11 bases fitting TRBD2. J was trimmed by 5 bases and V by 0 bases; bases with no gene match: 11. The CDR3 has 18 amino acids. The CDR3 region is CASSLARLAGGAWETQYF. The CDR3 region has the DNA TGTGCCAGCAGTTTAGCAAGGCTAGCGGGGGGCGCTTGGGAGACCCAGTACTTC.

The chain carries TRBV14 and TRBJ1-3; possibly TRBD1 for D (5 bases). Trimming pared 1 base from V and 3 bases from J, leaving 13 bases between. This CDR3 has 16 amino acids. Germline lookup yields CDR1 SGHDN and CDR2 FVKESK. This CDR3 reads CASSQGGRIYGNTIYF. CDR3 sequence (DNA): TGTGCCAGCAGCCAAGGGGGACGGATTTATGGAAACACCATATATTTT.

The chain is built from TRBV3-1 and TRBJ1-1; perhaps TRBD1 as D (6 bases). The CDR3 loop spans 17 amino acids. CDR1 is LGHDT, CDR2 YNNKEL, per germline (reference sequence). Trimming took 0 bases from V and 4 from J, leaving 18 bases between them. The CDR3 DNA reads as TGTGCCAGCAGCCAAGATGCCACAGGGCTTGGTGGCACTGAAGCTTTCTTT. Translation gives CASSQDATGLGGTEAFF. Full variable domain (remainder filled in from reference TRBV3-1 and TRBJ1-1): DTAVSQTPKYLVTQMGNDKSIKCEQNLGHDTMYWYKQDSKKFLKIMFSYNNKELIINETVPNRFSPKSPDKAHLNLHINSLELGDSAVYFCASSQDATGLGGTEAFFGQGTRLTVV.

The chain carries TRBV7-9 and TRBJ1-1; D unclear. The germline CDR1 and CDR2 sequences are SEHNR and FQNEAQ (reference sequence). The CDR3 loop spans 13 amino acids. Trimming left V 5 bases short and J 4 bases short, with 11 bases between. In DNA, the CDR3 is TGTGCCAGCAGCCTCTCGGAGCGCACTGAAGCTTTCTTT. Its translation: CASSLSERTEAFF.

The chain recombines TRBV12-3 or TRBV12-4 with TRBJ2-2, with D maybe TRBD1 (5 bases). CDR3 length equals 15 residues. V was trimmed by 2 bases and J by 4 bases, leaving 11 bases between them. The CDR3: CASSLRRQPTGELFF. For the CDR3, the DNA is TGTGCCAGCAGTTTACGCCGACAGCCCACCGGGGAGCTGTTTTTT.

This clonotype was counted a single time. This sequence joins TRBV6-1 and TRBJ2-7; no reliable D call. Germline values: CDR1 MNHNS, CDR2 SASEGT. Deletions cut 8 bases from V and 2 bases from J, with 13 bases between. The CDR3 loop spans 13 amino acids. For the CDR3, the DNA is TGTGCCAGCCAGATCAACCGGGCCTACGAGCAGTACTTC. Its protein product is CASQINRAYEQYF.

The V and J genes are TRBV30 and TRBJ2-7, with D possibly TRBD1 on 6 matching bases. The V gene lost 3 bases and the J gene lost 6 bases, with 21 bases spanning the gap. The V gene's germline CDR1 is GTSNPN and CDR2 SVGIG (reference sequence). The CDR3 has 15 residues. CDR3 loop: CAWSIPGPKGVEQYF. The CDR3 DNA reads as TGTGCCTGGAGCATACCGGGCCCTAAGGGGGTCGAGCAGTACTTC.

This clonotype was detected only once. DNA of the CDR3: TGTGCCAGCAGCCAAGATCCCACAGGGCTAAATTCACCCCTCCACTTT. The encoded protein is CASSQDPTGLNSPLHF. V usage is TRBV4-2 and J usage is TRBJ1-6, with a possible D match to TRBD1 (6 bases). Germline V gene sequence: CDR1 LGHNA, CDR2 YNFKEQ. CDR3 size: 16 residues. Deletions cut 0 bases from V and 7 bases from J, with 13 bases between.

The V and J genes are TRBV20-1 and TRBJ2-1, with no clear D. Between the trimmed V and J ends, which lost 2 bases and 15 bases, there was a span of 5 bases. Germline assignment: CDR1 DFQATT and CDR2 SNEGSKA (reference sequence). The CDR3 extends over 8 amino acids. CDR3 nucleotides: TGCAGTGCTAGAAAAGGGTTCTTC. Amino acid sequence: CSARKGFF.

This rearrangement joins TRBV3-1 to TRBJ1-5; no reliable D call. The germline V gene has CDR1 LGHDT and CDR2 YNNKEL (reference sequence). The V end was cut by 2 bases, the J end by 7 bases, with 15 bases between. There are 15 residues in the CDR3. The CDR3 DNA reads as TGTGCCAGCAGCCAATTTCACGGCGGCGAGCAGCCCCAGCATTTT. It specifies CASSQFHGGEQPQHF.

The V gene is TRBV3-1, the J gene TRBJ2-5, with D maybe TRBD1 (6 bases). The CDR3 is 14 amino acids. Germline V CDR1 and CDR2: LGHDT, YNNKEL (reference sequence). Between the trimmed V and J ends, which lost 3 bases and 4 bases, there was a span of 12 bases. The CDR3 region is CASSQRGSGETQYF. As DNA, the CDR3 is TGTGCCAGCAGCCAGAGGGGGTCGGGAGAGACCCAGTACTTC.

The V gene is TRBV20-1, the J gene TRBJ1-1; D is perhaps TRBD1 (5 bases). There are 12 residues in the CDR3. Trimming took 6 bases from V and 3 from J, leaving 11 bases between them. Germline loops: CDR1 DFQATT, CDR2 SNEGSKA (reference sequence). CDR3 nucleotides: TGCAGTGCAATGATAGGGGACACTGAAGCTTTCTTT. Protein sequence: CSAMIGDTEAFF.

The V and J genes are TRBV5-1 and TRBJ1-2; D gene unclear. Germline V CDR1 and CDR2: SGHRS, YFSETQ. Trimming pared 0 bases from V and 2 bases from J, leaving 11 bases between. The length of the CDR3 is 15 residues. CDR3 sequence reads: CASSLESLLNYGYTF. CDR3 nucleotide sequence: TGCGCCAGCAGCTTGGAATCCCTCTTAAACTATGGCTACACCTTC. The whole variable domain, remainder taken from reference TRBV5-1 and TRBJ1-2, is KAGVTQTPRYLIKTRGQQVTLSCSPISGHRSVSWYQQTPGQGLQFLFEYFSETQRNKGNFPGRFSGRQFSNSRSEMNVSTLELGDSALYLCASSLESLLNYGYTFGSGTRLTVV.